This passage covers 16 T cell receptor beta chains from one sample sequenced in a study of STAT3 mutations in large granular lymphocyte leukemia. The study, taken as a whole, reports: Every T-LGLL patient had at least one immunodominant TCRbeta clonotype.

No antigen has been assigned to these receptors. Clones were read by immunoSEQ multiplex PCR, and TCRdb kept only the in-frame ones, dropping some. The data contain under 10,000 clones, roughly 88% of them singletons. The sample consisted of peripheral blood mononuclear cells. The receptors here all came from a man of 80 years or more with T-cell large granular lymphocyte leukemia. Some clones in this sample may be carry-over from other donors' samples.

This sequence joins TRBV27 and TRBJ2-1, with 7 bases identical to TRBD1. The CDR3 covers 16 residues. The V gene's germline CDR1 is MNHEY and CDR2 SMNVEV (reference sequence). V shed 5 bases, J shed 2 bases, and the junction held 9 bases outside the gene matches. The CDR3 loop reads CASSPQGVGAYNEQFF. The CDR3 nucleotides read TGTGCCAGCAGTCCGCAGGGGGTTGGGGCCTACAATGAGCAGTTCTTC.

J is TRBJ2-3 and V is TRBV5-6, with D unclear. Germline loops: CDR1 SGHDT, CDR2 YYEEEE. This CDR3 is 14 amino acids long. With 4 bases removed from V and 2 bases from J, the gap between germline ends came to 11 bases. Here the CDR3 reads CASSQIAPTDTQYF. The DNA of the CDR3 is TGTGCCAGCAGCCAGATAGCACCCACAGATACGCAGTATTTT. The full variable domain, with the rest looked up from reference TRBV5-6 and TRBJ2-3, is DAGVTQSPTHLIKTRGQQVTLRCSPKSGHDTVSWYQQALGQGPQFIFQYYEEEERQRGNFPDRFSGHQFPNYSSELNVNALLLGDSALYLCASSQIAPTDTQYFGPGTRLTVL.

The chain uses TRBV29-1 and TRBJ2-4; tentative D call: TRBD2 (6 bases). CDR1 is SQVTM, CDR2 ANQGSEA, per germline. The ends were cut back, 7 bases at V and 0 bases at J, with 10 bases in the middle. CDR3 length: 13 residues. CDR3 residues: CSAAGGAKNIQYF. The CDR3 DNA follows: TGCAGCGCCGCCGGGGGAGCCAAAAACATTCAGTACTTC.

V gene TRBV4-2 combines with J gene TRBJ2-5; TRBD2 might be the D (6 bases). V shed 0 bases and J shed 4 bases, with 12 bases lying between them. In germline, CDR1 is LGHNA, CDR2 YNFKEQ. There are 15 residues in the CDR3. The CDR3 spells CASSQDARGGETQYF. CDR3 DNA: TGTGCCAGCAGCCAAGATGCTAGGGGAGGAGAGACCCAGTACTTC.

The chain joins TRBV11-1 to TRBJ2-1; D is ambiguous. The CDR3 extends over 11 amino acids. V lost 1 base and J lost 8, with 3 bases in between. Germline CDR1 is SGHAT and CDR2 is FQDESV (reference sequence). The CDR3 is CASSLEHEQFF. The CDR3 DNA follows: TGTGCCAGCAGCTTAGAGCATGAGCAGTTCTTC.

The chain is built from TRBV30 and TRBJ1-3, with D possibly TRBD1 on 5 matching bases. The CDR3 contains 14 residues. From germline, CDR1 is GTSNPN and CDR2 SVGIG (reference sequence). Trimming took off 3 bases at V and 1 base at J, with 10 bases between the two ends. CDR3 sequence (DNA): TGTGCCTGGAGAGGCAGGGAATCTGGAAACACCATATATTTT. This gives the protein CAWRGRESGNTIYF.

The chain carries TRBV5-1 and TRBJ2-3; 8 nucleotides match TRBD2. CDR1 SGHRS and CDR2 YFSETQ come from the germline V gene. This CDR3 is 15 amino acids long. V shed 0 bases, J shed 2 bases, and the junction held 2 bases outside the gene matches. This chain's CDR3 is CASSLDSGDTDTQYF. CDR3 nucleotides: TGCGCCAGCAGCTTGGATAGCGGGGACACAGATACGCAGTATTTT.

The V gene is TRBV7-3, the J gene TRBJ2-1, with TRBD1 matching over 10 bases. V gave up 5 bases and J gave up 7 bases; unmatched junction bases: 8. This CDR3 is built from 15 residues. Germline CDR1 SGHTA, CDR2 FQGTGA. The CDR3 nucleotides are TGTGCCAGCAGCCGGGGGGACAGGGGAGCGAATGAGCAGTTCTTC. Its protein product is CASSRGDRGANEQFF.

The rearrangement links TRBV7-3 to TRBJ2-2; no clear D. In germline, CDR1 is SGHTA, CDR2 FQGTGA. The V gene lost 5 bases and the J gene lost 7 bases, with 17 bases spanning the gap. This CDR3 spans 15 amino acids. The CDR3 coding sequence is TGTGCCAGCAGCCCTAATTACCCGACGGGCGGGGAGCTGTTTTTT. Encoded protein: CASSPNYPTGGELFF.

This chain links TRBV10-3 with TRBJ2-3, with D possibly TRBD2 on 6 matching bases. The germline V and J ends were trimmed by 4 bases and 0 bases, with 8 bases remaining between them. The CDR3 is 14 residues long. The germline CDR1 and CDR2 sequences are ENHRY and SYGVKD. The CDR3, as DNA: TGTGCCATCAGTGGGGGGACTAGCACAGATACGCAGTATTTT. Its protein product is CAISGGTSTDTQYF.

This clone appeared a few times. The chain recombines TRBV4-2 with TRBJ2-1; TRBD1 aligns across 7 bases. V shed 2 bases and J 5 bases; nucleotides not matched to a gene: 3. Germline values: CDR1 LGHNA, CDR2 YNFKEQ. The CDR3 contains 14 residues. The CDR3 is CASSQPQGDNEQFF. In DNA form, the CDR3 reads TGTGCCAGCAGCCAACCTCAGGGGGACAATGAGCAGTTCTTC.

The genes are TRBV5-1 and TRBJ2-3; a possible D gene is TRBD2 (6 bases). V lost 4 bases and J 3 bases, leaving 15 bases between the germline ends. This CDR3 is built from 15 residues. Germline V gene data show CDR1 as SGHRS and CDR2 as YFSETQ. CDR3 nucleotide sequence: TGCGCCAGCAGCACAACCGGGACTGGGACAGATACGCAGTATTTT. This codes for CASSTTGTGTDTQYF. Complete variable domain (other parts from reference TRBV5-1 and TRBJ2-3): KAGVTQTPRYLIKTRGQQVTLSCSPISGHRSVSWYQQTPGQGLQFLFEYFSETQRNKGNFPGRFSGRQFSNSRSEMNVSTLELGDSALYLCASSTTGTGTDTQYFGPGTRLTVL.

The table lists this clone with a count of one. The rearrangement joins TRBV27 to TRBJ1-5; D is unresolved. Germline V CDR1 and CDR2: MNHEY, SMNVEV (reference sequence). V was clipped by 3 bases and J by 7 bases, with 10 bases between them. The length of the CDR3 is 13 residues. The CDR3 region is CASSFSRRQPQHF. CDR3 nucleotide sequence: TGTGCCAGCAGTTTTTCCCGACGACAGCCCCAGCATTTT.

The chain uses TRBV5-1 and TRBJ2-4; possibly TRBD1 for D (6 bases). Germline CDR1 SGHRS, CDR2 YFSETQ. V shed 4 bases and J shed 7 bases, with 15 bases lying between them. The CDR3 has 14 residues. DNA of the CDR3: TGCGCCAGCAGCCTCGCAGGGGCCGAGAACATTCAGTACTTC. This codes for CASSLAGAENIQYF.

This chain uses TRBV29-1 with TRBJ1-2, with 7 bases lining up with TRBD1. The CDR3 runs 12 residues. V shed 6 bases and J 8 bases; nucleotides not matched to a gene: 9. CDR1 is SQVTM, CDR2 ANQGSEA, per germline. CDR3: CSVEQGNGGYTF. The CDR3 nucleotides read TGCAGCGTCGAACAGGGGAATGGCGGCTACACCTTC.

The rearrangement joins TRBV10-2 to TRBJ2-7; D uncertain. CDR1 and CDR2 from the germline V gene are WSHSY and SAAADI. The CDR3 sequence is 11 residues long. V lost 5 bases to trimming and J lost 4 bases, with 6 bases between them. The CDR3 loop is CASSSDYEQYF. DNA for the CDR3: TGCGCCAGCAGTTCGGATTACGAGCAGTACTTC.